What follows is one T cell receptor beta chain and its context. This sample was taken from a study of blood T cell repertoires in COVID-19. Method: immunoSEQ multiplex PCR; TCRdb's copy keeps in-frame clones and lacks some. The sample contains roughly 150,000 clones, around 82% of which appear only once. This CDR3 has 16 residues. Per germline, CDR1 LGHNA and CDR2 YSLEER. Trimming stripped 0 bases from V and 4 bases from J, with 15 bases between. The TCR sequence derives from a woman older than 75 with acute or convalescent COVID-19. The material sequenced was peripheral blood. The V and J genes are TRBV4-3 and TRBJ2-5, with D possibly being TRBD2 (6 bases). The CDR3 loop is CASSQDFRDGGETQYF. CDR3 in DNA: TGCGCCAGCAGCCAAGATTTTCGGGACGGGGGAGAGACCCAGTACTTC.